This record looks at one TCR beta chain sequence and its context. With the library built for alpha chains, this beta chain is off target and its frequency is not meaningful. Specified time point: sample taken at primary tumor resection. Tumor, nontumor lung or frozen PBMC supplied whole RNA that was sequenced unsorted. The donors comprised about 74 untreated early-stage non-small cell lung cancer patients. This sample is drawn from a study of spatial heterogeneity in lung cancer. Study as a whole: Raw-read counts averaged over ten per unique TCR and UMI combination.

The presence of a unique molecular identifier marked each TCR cDNA molecule. TCRdb re-analysed the 5' RACE reads in MiXCR, keeping a single row per CDR3 protein. The data show 4,000 to 6,000 distinct CDR3 sequences, around 19% seen once. Germline V CDR1 and CDR2: SGDLS, YYNGEE. The CDR3 loop spans 17 amino acids. J lost 2 bases, V lost 0 bases, and 4 bases had no gene match. The clonotype was recovered from a male donor with early-stage non-small cell lung cancer. Here the sequenced sample was normal lung tissue next to the tumor, taken at surgery. The chain has TRBV9 and TRBJ2-2; 10 positions agree with TRBD1. CDR3 sequence: CASSVGRDRGNTGELFF. The CDR3 coding sequence is TGTGCCAGCAGCGTAGGTAGGGACAGGGGTAACACCGGGGAGCTGTTTTTT.